This T cell receptor (beta chain) was sequenced during a study of blood T cell repertoires in COVID-19. Assay: immunoSEQ multiplex PCR; the TCRdb copy retains only in-frame clones and omits some. The sample has 60,000 to 70,000 clones, 65% to 85% seen once. This CDR3 contains 17 residues. Per germline, CDR1 KGHSH and CDR2 LQKENI. Losses at the gene ends were 5 bases for V and 0 bases for J; bases not matched to a gene: 7. This chain joins TRBV18 and TRBJ2-2; 9 bases line up with TRBD2. The sequencing sample was made of peripheral blood. This receptor was identified in a human donor in a cohort sampled during active COVID-19. CDR3 DNA: TGTGCCAGCTCATACTTCTTAGCGGGGGCGAACACCGGGGAGCTGTTTTTT. Protein sequence: CASSYFLAGANTGELFF.